This T cell receptor beta chain stems from a study of somatic mutations in cytotoxic T cells in rheumatoid arthritis. Produced via immunoSEQ multiplex PCR; TCRdb's table is partial and in-frame only. The sample holds about 17,000 clones, around 79% seen once. This CDR3 contains 15 residues. Trimming pared 5 bases from V and 1 base from J, leaving 12 bases between. CDR1 and CDR2 from the germline V gene are SEHNR and FQNEAQ (reference sequence). The clonotype originates from an adult with rheumatoid arthritis. What was sequenced was CD8+ T cells sorted from blood. This chain connects TRBV7-9 to TRBJ2-1, with TRBD2 as a possible D gene (6 bases). Written as DNA, the CDR3 is TGTGCCAGCAGCCAAACCGGGACTTCCTACAATGAGCAGTTCTTC. This gives the protein CASSQTGTSYNEQFF.